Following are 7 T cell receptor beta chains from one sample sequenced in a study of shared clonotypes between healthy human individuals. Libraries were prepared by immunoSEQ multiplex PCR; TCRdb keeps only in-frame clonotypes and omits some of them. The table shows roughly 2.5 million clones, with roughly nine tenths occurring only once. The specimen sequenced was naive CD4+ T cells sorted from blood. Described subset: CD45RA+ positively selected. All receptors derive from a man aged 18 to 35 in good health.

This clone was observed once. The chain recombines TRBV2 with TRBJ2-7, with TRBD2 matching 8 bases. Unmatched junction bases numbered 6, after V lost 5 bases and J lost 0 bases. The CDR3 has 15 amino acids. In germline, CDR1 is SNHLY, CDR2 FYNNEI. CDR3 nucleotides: TGTGCCAGCAGTCCTTTAGCGGGGCGCTCCTACGAGCAGTACTTC. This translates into CASSPLAGRSYEQYF. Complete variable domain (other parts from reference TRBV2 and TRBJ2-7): EPEVTQTPSHQVTQMGQEVILRCVPISNHLYFYWYRQILGQKVEFLVSFYNNEISEKSEIFDDQFSVERPDGSNFTLKIRSTKLEDSAMYFCASSPLAGRSYEQYFGPGTRLTVT.

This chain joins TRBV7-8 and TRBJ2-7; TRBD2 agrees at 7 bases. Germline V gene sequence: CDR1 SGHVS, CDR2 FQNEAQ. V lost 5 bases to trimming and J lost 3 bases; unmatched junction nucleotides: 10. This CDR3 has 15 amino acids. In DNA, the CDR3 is TGTGCCAGCAGCCGAGGCCCGGGAGGTCTCTACGAGCAGTACTTC. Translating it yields CASSRGPGGLYEQYF.

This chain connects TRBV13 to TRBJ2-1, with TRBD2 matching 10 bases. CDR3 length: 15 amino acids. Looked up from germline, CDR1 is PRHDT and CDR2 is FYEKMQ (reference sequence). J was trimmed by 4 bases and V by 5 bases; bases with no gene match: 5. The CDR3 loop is CASSRGLAPYNEQFF. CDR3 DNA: TGTGCCAGCAGCCGGGGACTAGCGCCTTACAATGAGCAGTTCTTC.

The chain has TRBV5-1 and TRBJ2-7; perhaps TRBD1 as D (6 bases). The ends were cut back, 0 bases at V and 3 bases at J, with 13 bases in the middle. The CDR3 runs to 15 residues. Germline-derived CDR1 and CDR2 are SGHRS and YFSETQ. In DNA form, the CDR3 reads TGCGCCAGCAGCTTGGCCCGCGACAGGAACTACGAGCAGTACTTC. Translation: CASSLARDRNYEQYF.

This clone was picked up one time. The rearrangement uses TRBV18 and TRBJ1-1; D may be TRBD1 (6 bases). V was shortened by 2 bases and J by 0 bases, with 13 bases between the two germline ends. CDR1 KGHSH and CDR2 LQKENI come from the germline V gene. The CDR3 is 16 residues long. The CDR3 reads CASSPEGSGVNTEAFF. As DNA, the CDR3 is TGTGCCAGCTCACCAGAGGGGTCAGGGGTGAACACTGAAGCTTTCTTT.

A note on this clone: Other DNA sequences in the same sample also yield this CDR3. The CDR3 DNA reads TGTGCCAGCAGTTCCCCTTCCTACGAGCAGTACTTC. This translates into CASSSPSYEQYF. This chain uses TRBV27 with TRBJ2-7; D gene uncertain. CDR1 and CDR2 from the germline V gene are MNHEY and SMNVEV (reference sequence). V dropped 4 bases and J dropped 1 base, with 5 bases sitting between them. The CDR3 runs to 12 residues.

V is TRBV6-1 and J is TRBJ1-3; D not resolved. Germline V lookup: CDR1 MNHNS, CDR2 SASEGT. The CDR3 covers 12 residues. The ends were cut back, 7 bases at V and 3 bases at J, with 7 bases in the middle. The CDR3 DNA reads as TGTGCCAGCAAACCCGATGGAAACACCATATATTTT. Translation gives CASKPDGNTIYF.